Below are 25 T cell receptor beta chains sequenced from a single sample in a study of T-cell reconstitution after alpha-beta-depleted transplantation in children. Unique molecular identifiers were used in preparing the TCRbeta library. TCRdb reanalysed the PCR reads using MiXCR and keeps one entry per CDR3 protein. The sample consists of fewer than 700,000 distinct CDR3 sequences, 10% to 15% of them appearing once. Material: PBMCs, mostly from graft donor cells, obtained 360 days after TCRalphabeta/CD19-depleted stem cell transplant. Receptors were obtained from a male patient between 10 and 17 years old who had a stem cell transplant for acute myeloid leukemia, so the T cells may come from the graft donor.

The J gene is TRBJ2-3, the V gene TRBV6-5; D is ambiguous. CDR1 is MNHEY and CDR2 is SVGAGI in the germline V gene. With 2 bases removed from V and 0 bases from J, the gap between germline ends came to 9 bases. The CDR3 covers 15 residues. In DNA, the CDR3 is TGTGCCAGCAGTTACCTCCAAACTAGCACAGATACGCAGTATTTT. Translation gives CASSYLQTSTDTQYF.

This clonotype appeared a few times. DNA of the CDR3: TGTGCCAGTAGTAGCGGCTCATTCTACGAGCAGTACTTC. Protein sequence: CASSSGSFYEQYF. V gene TRBV19 combines with J gene TRBJ2-7, with D hard to call. The germline gives CDR1 LNHDA, CDR2 SQIVND (reference sequence). The CDR3 totals 13 residues. Trimming took 4 bases from V and 3 from J, leaving 10 bases between them.

This clonotype occurred many times. The rearrangement links TRBV5-4 to TRBJ2-5; no definite D call. CDR1 is SGHNT, CDR2 YYREEE, per germline (reference sequence). V shed 4 bases and J shed 3 bases, with 13 bases lying between them. This CDR3 spans 14 amino acids. In DNA form, the CDR3 reads TGTGCCAGCAGCGTCCGACTGGGGAAAGAGACCCAGTACTTC. Amino acid sequence: CASSVRLGKETQYF. The entire variable domain, with the rest obtained from reference TRBV5-4 and TRBJ2-5, is as follows: ETGVTQSPTHLIKTRGQQVTLRCSSQSGHNTVSWYQQALGQGPQFIFQYYREEENGRGNFPPRFSGLQFPNYSSELNVNALELDDSALYLCASSVRLGKETQYFGPGTRLLVL.

The genes are TRBV28 and TRBJ2-1, with 7 bases matching TRBD1. CDR1 MDHEN and CDR2 SYDVKM come from the germline V gene. The CDR3 covers 14 residues. The J segment lost 2 bases and the V segment lost 5 bases, leaving 3 bases of the junction unmatched. In DNA, the CDR3 is TGTGCCAGCAGTCCCGGACAGGCCTACAATGAGCAGTTCTTC. Its translation is CASSPGQAYNEQFF. Supplemented by reference TRBV28 and TRBJ2-1, the full variable domain reads DVKVTQSSRYLVKRTGEKVFLECVQDMDHENMFWYRQDPGLGLRLIYFSYDVKMKEKGDIPEGYSVSREKKERFSLILESASTNQTSMYLCASSPGQAYNEQFFGPGTRLTVL.

This clonotype occurred many times. The V call is TRBV6-2 or TRBV6-3, the J call TRBJ2-1; D call uncertain. Germline V gene sequence: CDR1 MNHEY, CDR2 SVGEGT. The CDR3 covers 17 residues. The V end was cut by 0 bases, the J end by 8 bases, with 20 bases between. CDR3 sequence: CASSYSTGQSGVDEQFF. In DNA, the CDR3 is TGTGCCAGCAGTTACTCGACGGGTCAGTCTGGTGTCGATGAGCAGTTCTTC.

The CDR3 nucleotides are TGTGCCAGCCGACGCCTCAGGGAGGGGATCCCTTCTAGCGGGAGTTCAGATGAGCAGTTCTTC. It encodes CASRRLREGIPSSGSSDEQFF. The chain couples TRBV11-1 to TRBJ2-1; 10 bases line up with TRBD2. J gave up 8 bases and V 8 bases, and 30 bases lay outside the gene matches. The V gene's germline CDR1 is SGHAT and CDR2 FQDESV (reference sequence). This CDR3 is built from 21 residues.

This clonotype was counted many times. The V and J genes are TRBV20-1 and TRBJ1-1; D is unclear. The CDR3 covers 12 residues. Germline CDR1 reads DFQATT; CDR2 reads SNEGSKA (reference sequence). V was shortened by 3 bases and J by 6 bases, with 11 bases between the two germline ends. CDR3 region: CSASLFGSEAFF. The CDR3 DNA reads TGCAGTGCTAGCCTCTTTGGCTCTGAAGCTTTCTTT.

The sample holds many counts of this clonotype. The chain combines TRBV4-3 with TRBJ2-3; TRBD2 matches 7 bases. The V gene's germline CDR1 is LGHNA and CDR2 YSLEER. J gave up 3 bases and V 1 base, and 7 bases lay outside the gene matches. The CDR3 runs to 16 residues. CDR3 in amino acids: CASSQGSSGGTDTQYF. The CDR3 DNA is TGCGCCAGCAGCCAAGGCTCTAGCGGTGGGACAGATACGCAGTATTTT.

The rearrangement joins TRBV20-1 to TRBJ2-5, with D possibly TRBD1 on 7 matching bases. V was trimmed by 2 bases and J by 4 bases, leaving 11 bases between them. The CDR3 sequence is 13 residues long. Germline V gene sequence: CDR1 DFQATT, CDR2 SNEGSKA (reference sequence). CDR3 DNA sequence: TGCAGTGCTAGAAGTCAGGGGGGAGAGACCCAGTACTTC. This encodes CSARSQGGETQYF.

This clonotype has just a few counts. CDR3 DNA: TGTGCCAGCAGTGACAGGGTGAGCACAGATACGCAGTATTTT. It yields the protein CASSDRVSTDTQYF. The J gene is TRBJ2-3, the V gene TRBV6-1, with D perhaps TRBD1 (5 bases). This CDR3 contains 14 residues. Trimming shortened V by 3 bases and J by 0 bases, and 7 bases separated the two germline ends. CDR1 is MNHNS and CDR2 is SASEGT in the germline V gene.

V usage is TRBV6-2 or TRBV6-3 and J usage is TRBJ2-3; maybe TRBD2 (5 bases). V shed 0 bases and J shed 4 bases, with 11 bases lying between them. Germline values: CDR1 MNHEY, CDR2 SVGEGT. This CDR3 is 15 amino acids long. The CDR3 nucleotides are TGTGCCAGCAGTTACTCGAGACCGGAGGCAGATACGCAGTATTTT. This encodes CASSYSRPEADTQYF.

This clonotype was seen only a few times. This chain links TRBV18 with TRBJ1-1, with 9 nucleotides matching TRBD1. V shed 3 bases and J 4 bases; nucleotides not matched to a gene: 6. Germline loops: CDR1 KGHSH, CDR2 LQKENI. The CDR3 sequence is 15 residues long. CDR3 in amino acids: CASSPIGQGSTEAFF. CDR3 DNA sequence: TGTGCCAGCTCACCGATCGGACAGGGGAGCACTGAAGCTTTCTTT.

This clonotype was counted between two and nine times. The chain uses TRBV20-1 and TRBJ2-3, with 9 bases aligning to TRBD2. J gave up 8 bases and V 5 bases, and 17 bases lay outside the gene matches. Germline-derived CDR1 and CDR2 are DFQATT and SNEGSKA (reference sequence). The CDR3 contains 16 residues. CDR3 coding DNA: TGCAGTGCTTCCGACGGTAGCGGGAGAACTTGGGGTACGCAGTATTTT. It codes for CSASDGSGRTWGTQYF.

This clonotype was picked up many times. V and J are TRBV4-3 and TRBJ2-3; TRBD2 aligns across 7 bases. Germline lookup yields CDR1 LGHNA and CDR2 YSLEER. This CDR3 is built from 14 residues. V trimming: 2 bases; J trimming: 6 bases; junction bases outside the gene matches: 5. For the CDR3, the DNA is TGCGCCAGCAGCCAAACTAGCGCTTCGGATACGCAGTATTTT. Translated: CASSQTSASDTQYF.

The chain carries TRBV20-1 and TRBJ2-3, with 7 bases fitting TRBD2. The CDR3 is 16 residues long. The germline gives CDR1 DFQATT, CDR2 SNEGSKA (reference sequence). V lost 3 bases to trimming and J lost 5 bases; unmatched junction nucleotides: 14. CDR3 sequence reads: CSASPQRGGVVDTQYF. CDR3 coding DNA: TGCAGTGCTAGTCCCCAGCGGGGAGGGGTGGTAGATACGCAGTATTTT.

This rearrangement joins TRBV4-2 to TRBJ1-5, with 7 bases matching TRBD1. Looked up from germline, CDR1 is LGHNA and CDR2 is YNFKEQ. The CDR3 covers 16 residues. After removal of 1 base from V and 1 base from J, the junction contained 4 bases not matched to a gene. In DNA form, the CDR3 reads TGTGCCAGCAGCCAAGTAGCACAGGGGAGCAATCAGCCCCAGCATTTT. This encodes CASSQVAQGSNQPQHF.

This clonotype was picked up a small number of times. V usage is TRBV4-2 and J usage is TRBJ1-3, with a tentative D call TRBD1 (6 bases). Germline V CDR1 and CDR2: LGHNA, YNFKEQ. V was clipped by 3 bases and J by 3 bases, with 12 bases between them. This CDR3 has 15 amino acids. In nucleotides, the CDR3 is TGTGCCAGCAGCCAGGAACAGGGCTATGGAAACACCATATATTTT. Its translation is CASSQEQGYGNTIYF.

This clonotype was seen a few times. The chain combines TRBV7-8 with TRBJ2-5; D may correspond to TRBD1 or TRBD2 (5 bases each). This CDR3 is 15 amino acids long. V lost 1 base, J lost 5 bases, and 14 bases lay in between. The germline V gene encodes CDR1 SGHVS and CDR2 FQNEAQ. This CDR3 is CASSLVAGAGETQYF. The DNA for the CDR3 is TGTGCCAGCAGCTTAGTGGCCGGGGCCGGGGAGACCCAGTACTTC.

This clonotype was recorded at least ten times. The rearrangement uses TRBV5-1 and TRBJ2-7, with a weak D call TRBD2 (5 bases). The CDR3 loop spans 16 amino acids. V was clipped by 0 bases and J by 3 bases, with 16 bases between them. Germline values: CDR1 SGHRS, CDR2 YFSETQ. CDR3 DNA: TGCGCCAGCAGCTTGGCCTATACGGAGGAGTTCTACGAGCAGTACTTC. The encoded protein is CASSLAYTEEFYEQYF.

This clonotype was seen only a few times. V is TRBV25-1 and J is TRBJ1-4; D call uncertain. CDR3 length: 16 residues. V was clipped by 0 bases and J by 8 bases, with 16 bases between them. CDR1 and CDR2 (germline): MGHDK, SYGVNS. The CDR3 DNA follows: TGTGCCAGCAGTGAATATATAAGGGCGCCGAAGGAAAAACTGTTTTTT. It specifies CASSEYIRAPKEKLFF.

V usage is TRBV7-9 and J usage is TRBJ1-2; D call uncertain. The V and J ends lost 2 bases and 0 bases respectively, with 10 bases between them. The germline V gene has CDR1 SEHNR and CDR2 FQNEAQ (reference sequence). This CDR3 is 15 amino acids long. CDR3 nucleotides: TGTGCCAGCAGCTTAAACCCAGCGGCTAACTATGGCTACACCTTC. The encoded protein is CASSLNPAANYGYTF.

The rearrangement links TRBV29-1 to TRBJ2-1, with a weak D call TRBD2 (5 bases). The CDR3 has 13 residues. V lost 4 bases and J lost 0, with 7 bases in between. Germline CDR1 and CDR2: SQVTM and ANQGSEA. Written as DNA, the CDR3 is TGCAGCGTTGCCGGGATCTCCTACAATGAGCAGTTCTTC. It encodes CSVAGISYNEQFF.

The V and J genes are TRBV29-1 and TRBJ2-7, with 8 bases identical to TRBD1. The germline V gene has CDR1 SQVTM and CDR2 ANQGSEA. The CDR3 contains 14 residues. With 5 bases clipped from V and 2 bases from J, the junction kept 8 bases outside the gene matches. DNA for the CDR3: TGCAGCGTTTACCAGGACAGGGAAACCTACGAGCAGTACTTC. It specifies CSVYQDRETYEQYF.

The chain has TRBV11-1 and TRBJ1-5, with 11 bases matching TRBD1. V lost 1 base to trimming and J lost 6 bases; unmatched junction nucleotides: 8. The germline V gene encodes CDR1 SGHAT and CDR2 FQDESV (reference sequence). This CDR3 has 17 residues. CDR3 sequence (DNA): TGTGCCAGCAGCTTAGGCCCCGGGACAGGGGGAACTCAGCCCCAGCATTTT. The encoded protein is CASSLGPGTGGTQPQHF.

The gene calls are TRBV7-8 and TRBJ2-3; 14 nucleotides align to TRBD2. Germline CDR1 SGHVS, CDR2 FQNEAQ. The CDR3 is 16 amino acids. With 4 bases clipped from V and 6 bases from J, the junction kept 6 bases outside the gene matches. The CDR3 spells CASSSGTSGGWDTQYF. The DNA for the CDR3 is TGTGCCAGCAGCTCAGGGACTAGCGGGGGTTGGGATACGCAGTATTTT.